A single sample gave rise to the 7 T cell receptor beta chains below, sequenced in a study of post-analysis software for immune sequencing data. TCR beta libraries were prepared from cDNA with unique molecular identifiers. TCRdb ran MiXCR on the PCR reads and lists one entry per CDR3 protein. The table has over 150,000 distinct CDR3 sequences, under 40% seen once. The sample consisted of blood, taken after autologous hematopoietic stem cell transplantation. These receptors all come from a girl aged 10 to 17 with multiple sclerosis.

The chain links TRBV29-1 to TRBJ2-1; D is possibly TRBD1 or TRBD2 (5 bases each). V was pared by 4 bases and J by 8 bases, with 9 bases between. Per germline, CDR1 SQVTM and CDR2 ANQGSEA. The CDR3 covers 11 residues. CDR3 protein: CSVVGTYEQFF. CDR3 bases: TGCAGCGTTGTAGGGACGTATGAGCAGTTCTTC.

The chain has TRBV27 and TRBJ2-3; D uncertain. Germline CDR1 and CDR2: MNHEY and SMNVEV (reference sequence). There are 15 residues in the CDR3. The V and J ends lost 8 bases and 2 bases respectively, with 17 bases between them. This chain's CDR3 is CASGYPDLPTDTQYF. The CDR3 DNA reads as TGTGCCAGCGGCTACCCCGACCTTCCCACAGATACGCAGTATTTT.

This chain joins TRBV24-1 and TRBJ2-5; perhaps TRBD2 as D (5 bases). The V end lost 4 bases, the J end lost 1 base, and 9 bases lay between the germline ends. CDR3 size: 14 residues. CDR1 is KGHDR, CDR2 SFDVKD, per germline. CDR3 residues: CATSELRGQETQYF. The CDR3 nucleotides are TGTGCCACCAGTGAACTACGGGGCCAAGAGACCCAGTACTTC.

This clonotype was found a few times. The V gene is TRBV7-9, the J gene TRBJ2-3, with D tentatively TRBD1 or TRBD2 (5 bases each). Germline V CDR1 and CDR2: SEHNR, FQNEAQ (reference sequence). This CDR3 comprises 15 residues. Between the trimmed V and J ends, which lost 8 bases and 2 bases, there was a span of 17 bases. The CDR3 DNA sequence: TGTGCCAGCTTCAATCCGGGACGCGTCACAGATACGCAGTATTTT. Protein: CASFNPGRVTDTQYF.

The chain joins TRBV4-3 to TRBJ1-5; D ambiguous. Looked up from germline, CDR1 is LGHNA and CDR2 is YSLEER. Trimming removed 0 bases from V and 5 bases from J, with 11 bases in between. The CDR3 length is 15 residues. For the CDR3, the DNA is TGCGCCAGCAGCCAAGATGGAGGGTATGATCAGCCCCAGCATTTT. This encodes CASSQDGGYDQPQHF.

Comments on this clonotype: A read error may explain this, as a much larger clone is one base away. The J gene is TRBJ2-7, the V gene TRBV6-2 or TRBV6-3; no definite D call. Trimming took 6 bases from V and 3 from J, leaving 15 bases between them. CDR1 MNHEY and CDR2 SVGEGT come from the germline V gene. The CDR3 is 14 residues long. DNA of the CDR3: TGTGCCAGCAGCTGCGGACGGCGGCACTACGAGCAGTACTTC. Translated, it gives CASSCGRRHYEQYF.

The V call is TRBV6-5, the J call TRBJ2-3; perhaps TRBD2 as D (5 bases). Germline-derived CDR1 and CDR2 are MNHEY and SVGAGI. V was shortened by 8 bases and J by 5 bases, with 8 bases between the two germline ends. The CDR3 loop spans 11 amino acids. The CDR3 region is CASHRGDTQYF. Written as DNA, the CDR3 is TGTGCCAGCCATCGGGGAGATACGCAGTATTTT.